This T cell receptor beta chain was profiled in a study of beta chain features in type 1 diabetes. Study details: Patients and healthy donors were similar in age, gender and cell yields.

Findings and limits, study-wide: Sequencing from cDNA could over-represent high-TCR-expressing cells. Reduced insertions and increased deletions marked VDJ junctions in type 1 diabetes patients.

Since all of the isolated RNA was reverse transcribed, expressed TCRB transcripts were what got sequenced. Using immunoSEQ multiplex PCR, the repertoire was profiled, and TCRdb retains in-frame clones only, with some absent. The table has about 140,000 clones, roughly 10% seen once. A few counts support this clone. The target antigen is unknown. The V end was cut by 4 bases, the J end by 6 bases, with 19 bases between. The CDR3 has 16 residues. Germline assignment: CDR1 ENHRY and CDR2 SYGVKD. The receptor's source is a middle-aged woman in good health. The rearrangement joins TRBV10-3 to TRBJ1-5, with a weak D call TRBD1 (5 bases). Sequenced sample: central memory CD4+ T cells from blood. CDR3 in DNA: TGTGCCATCAGTGGGAGGGGCTTGGAGGGAGGTCAGCCCCAGCATTTT. Amino acid sequence: CAISGRGLEGGQPQHF.